One sample yielded the 18 T cell receptor beta chains listed below, sequenced in a study of blood T cell repertoires in COVID-19. Libraries were prepared by immunoSEQ multiplex PCR; TCRdb keeps only in-frame clonotypes and omits some of them. Here the sample spans some 100,000 clones, 92% being singletons. The sample comprised peripheral blood. The receptors originated from a woman aged 55-69 years with active COVID-19.

The chain uses TRBV2 and TRBJ2-5; 9 positions agree with TRBD2. The CDR3 covers 15 residues. Germline V gene lookup returns CDR1 SNHLY and CDR2 FYNNEI. V gave up 2 bases and J gave up 5 bases; unmatched junction bases: 6. The DNA for the CDR3 is TGTGCCAGCAGTGAAACCCTAGCGGGGCGTGAGACCCAGTACTTC. The encoded protein is CASSETLAGRETQYF.

The chain has TRBV4-3 and TRBJ1-6, with 7 bases fitting TRBD1. This CDR3 is 16 amino acids long. The ends lost 2 bases at V and 7 bases at J; junction bases unmatched: 8. Germline V gene sequence: CDR1 LGHNA, CDR2 YSLEER. In DNA, the CDR3 is TGCGCCAGCAGCCAACTCTACAGGGGACAAAATTCACCCCTCCACTTT. Translating it yields CASSQLYRGQNSPLHF.

This clone was counted a few times. The chain recombines TRBV28 with TRBJ2-6, with D perhaps TRBD2 (6 bases). CDR1 is MDHEN and CDR2 is SYDVKM in the germline V gene. The V and J ends lost 8 bases and 2 bases respectively, with 7 bases between them. The CDR3 totals 13 residues. The CDR3 DNA is TGTGCCAGCCAGCGGGCTGGGGCCAACGTCCTGACTTTC. It encodes CASQRAGANVLTF.

V usage is TRBV18 and J usage is TRBJ2-7, with 7 bases that match TRBD1. Germline CDR1 is KGHSH and CDR2 is LQKENI. Losses at the gene ends were 3 bases for V and 2 bases for J; bases not matched to a gene: 7. There are 15 residues in the CDR3. This CDR3 reads CASSPWDSATYEQYF. CDR3 coding DNA: TGTGCCAGCTCACCGTGGGACAGTGCGACCTACGAGCAGTACTTC.

This rearrangement joins TRBV7-2 to TRBJ1-1, with D unresolved. V lost 2 bases and J 3 bases, leaving 7 bases between the germline ends. The germline gives CDR1 SGHTA, CDR2 FQGNSA. The length of the CDR3 is 13 residues. This chain's CDR3 is CASSLFLHTEAFF. The CDR3 DNA reads as TGTGCCAGCAGCTTATTTCTCCACACTGAAGCTTTCTTT.

The rearrangement joins TRBV9 to TRBJ1-2, with 9 nucleotides matching TRBD1. The V and J ends lost 6 bases and 0 bases, in that order; junction bases with no gene match: 9. The CDR3 covers 16 residues. Germline-derived CDR1 and CDR2 are SGDLS and YYNGEE. This CDR3 reads CASTFEDRGPNYGYTF. CDR3 in DNA: TGTGCCAGCACCTTTGAGGACAGGGGACCTAACTATGGCTACACCTTC. The variable domain in full, with the rest retrieved from reference TRBV9 and TRBJ1-2, is DSGVTQTPKHLITATGQRVTLRCSPRSGDLSVYWYQQSLDQGLQFLIQYYNGEERAKGNILERFSAQQFPDLHSELNLSSLELGDSALYFCASTFEDRGPNYGYTFGSGTRLTVV.

This clone has only one observation. V is TRBV27 and J is TRBJ2-1, with 12 bases that match TRBD2. The germline V gene encodes CDR1 MNHEY and CDR2 SMNVEV (reference sequence). V was pared by 5 bases and J by 5 bases, with 10 bases of the junction left unmatched. This CDR3 is built from 17 residues. The CDR3 DNA follows: TGTGCCAGCAGTCCCACCCGACTAGCGGGAGTTAACAATGAGCAGTTCTTC. Its translation: CASSPTRLAGVNNEQFF.

The chain uses TRBV12-5 and TRBJ2-3; 12 positions agree with TRBD2. The CDR3 consists of 18 residues. Germline-derived CDR1 and CDR2 are LGHNT and FRNRAP. The ends lost 1 base at V and 2 bases at J; junction bases unmatched: 7. DNA for the CDR3: TGTGCTAGTGGTTTGGCTACCCTAGCGGGGGGGCTCACAGATACGCAGTATTTT. It encodes CASGLATLAGGLTDTQYF.

This clone was seen only a few times. The rearrangement uses TRBV18 and TRBJ2-5; 11 bases agree with TRBD1. The CDR3 is 18 residues long. Germline assignment: CDR1 KGHSH and CDR2 LQKENI. Trimming cost V 0 bases and J 5 bases; bases outside gene matches: 11. CDR3 protein: CASSPPRGTGGKVETQYF. Here the CDR3 DNA reads TGTGCCAGCTCACCACCGCGGGGGACAGGGGGGAAAGTGGAGACCCAGTACTTC.

This sequence joins TRBV10-3 and TRBJ1-1; D is uncertain. Germline-derived CDR1 and CDR2 are ENHRY and SYGVKD. V gave up 0 bases and J gave up 6 bases, with 17 bases separating them. This CDR3 region has 16 residues. CDR3 nucleotides: TGTGCCATCAGTGAGTCTCTAACTCCCGGAGCTGCTGAAGCTTTCTTT. The encoded protein is CAISESLTPGAAEAFF.

CDR3 sequence reads: CASSQGAGGGNTIYF. CDR3 in DNA: TGCGCCAGCAGCCAAGGTGCAGGGGGGGGAAACACCATATATTTT. The rearrangement uses TRBV4-1 and TRBJ1-3; TRBD1 matches 7 bases. Germline V gives CDR1 MGHRA, CDR2 YSYEKL. The CDR3 covers 15 residues. Unmatched junction bases numbered 4, after V lost 1 base and J lost 4 bases.

A single count supports this clone. This chain links TRBV7-9 with TRBJ2-7; the D gene is possibly TRBD1 (5 bases). The CDR3 runs 14 residues. V was cut by 1 base and J by 5 bases, with 12 bases left in between. Germline V gene lookup returns CDR1 SEHNR and CDR2 FQNEAQ (reference sequence). The CDR3 DNA is TGTGCCAGCAGCTTAGGATGGCAGGGTCACGAGCAGTACTTC. Protein product: CASSLGWQGHEQYF. Full variable domain (rest looked up from reference TRBV7-9 and TRBJ2-7): DTGVSQNPRHKITKRGQNVTFRCDPISEHNRLYWYRQTLGQGPEFLTYFQNEAQLEKSRLLSDRFSAERPKGSFSTLEIQRTEQGDSAMYLCASSLGWQGHEQYFGPGTRLTVT.

The table lists this clone with a count of one. The CDR3 DNA reads as TGTGCCAGCAGCCAAGTCGTCGGTTCCAGGGTACCCATGGTGGATGGCTACACCTTC. Translated, it gives CASSQVVGSRVPMVDGYTF. The chain employs TRBV3-1 (or the pseudogene TRBV3-2) and TRBJ1-2, with a tentative D call TRBD1 (5 bases). V was clipped by 1 base and J by 6 bases, with 27 bases between them. The CDR3 spans 19 residues. Germline CDR1 is LGHDT and CDR2 is YNNKEL (reference sequence).

The chain couples TRBV7-9 to TRBJ2-3, with a weak D call TRBD1 (5 bases). From germline, CDR1 is SEHNR and CDR2 FQNEAQ (reference sequence). The V end was cut by 4 bases, the J end by 4 bases, with 9 bases between. This CDR3 has 13 amino acids. CDR3 coding DNA: TGTGCCAGCAGCTCCAGGGTGGCAGATACGCAGTATTTT. This translates into CASSSRVADTQYF.

Only a few counts were recorded for this clone. The V and J genes are TRBV6-2 or TRBV6-3 and TRBJ2-6, with D unresolved. From germline, CDR1 is MNHEY and CDR2 SVGEGT. The CDR3 sequence is 17 residues long. The V and J ends lost 5 bases and 4 bases respectively, with 18 bases between them. CDR3 sequence reads: CASSRLEVGLGANVLTF. CDR3 DNA sequence: TGTGCCAGCAGTAGACTCGAGGTGGGTCTGGGGGCCAACGTCCTGACTTTC.

This chain connects TRBV28 to TRBJ2-7; 7 bases are shared with TRBD1. Germline V CDR1 and CDR2: MDHEN, SYDVKM. V was pared by 5 bases and J by 2 bases, with 9 bases of the junction left unmatched. This CDR3 has 15 amino acids. The CDR3 is CASSAPGTATYEQYF. As DNA, the CDR3 is TGTGCCAGCAGTGCGCCCGGGACAGCTACCTACGAGCAGTACTTC.

This clone has only one observation. The genes are TRBV11-2 and TRBJ2-5; 7 bases are shared with TRBD2. Per the germline V gene, CDR1 is SGHAT and CDR2 is FQNNGV. V trimming: 0 bases; J trimming: 4 bases; junction bases outside the gene matches: 2. CDR3 size: 14 residues. The chain's CDR3 is CASSLEAGAETQYF. CDR3 DNA: TGTGCCAGCAGCTTAGAGGCGGGAGCAGAGACCCAGTACTTC.

The genes are TRBV6-1 and TRBJ1-2, with a weak D call TRBD1 (6 bases). Deletions cut 3 bases from V and 4 bases from J, with 12 bases between. The CDR3 is 14 residues long. Germline V gene sequence: CDR1 MNHNS, CDR2 SASEGT. Here the CDR3 reads CASSEAGEAYGYTF. The CDR3 nucleotides are TGTGCCAGCAGTGAGGCAGGGGAAGCCTATGGCTACACCTTC.